The entry below gives a single T cell receptor beta chain sequence along with its context. Between the trimmed V and J ends, which lost 0 bases and 1 base, there was a span of 12 bases. CDR1 is LGHDT, CDR2 YNNKEL, per germline (reference sequence). The CDR3 contains 17 residues. This sample is part of a study of CD8 T cells in Susac syndrome. The authors reverse transcribed about 0.5 to 1 ug RNA with random hexamers. An immunoSEQ multiplex PCR amplified TCR beta CDR3 over 54 Vbeta and 13 Jbeta. TCRdb independently ran MiXCR on the immunoSEQ multiplex PCR reads; one entry per CDR3 protein. The repertoire holds 150,000 to 200,000 distinct CDR3 sequences, with roughly 92% as singletons.

Sequencing used CD4+ T cells from PBMCs. This clonotype was sampled from a human donor in good health. This rearrangement joins TRBV3-1 to TRBJ2-2; maybe TRBD1 (6 bases). Here the CDR3 DNA reads TGTGCCAGCAGCCAAGATTGGATCAGGGGGAACACCGGGGAGCTGTTTTTT. Its translation is CASSQDWIRGNTGELFF.